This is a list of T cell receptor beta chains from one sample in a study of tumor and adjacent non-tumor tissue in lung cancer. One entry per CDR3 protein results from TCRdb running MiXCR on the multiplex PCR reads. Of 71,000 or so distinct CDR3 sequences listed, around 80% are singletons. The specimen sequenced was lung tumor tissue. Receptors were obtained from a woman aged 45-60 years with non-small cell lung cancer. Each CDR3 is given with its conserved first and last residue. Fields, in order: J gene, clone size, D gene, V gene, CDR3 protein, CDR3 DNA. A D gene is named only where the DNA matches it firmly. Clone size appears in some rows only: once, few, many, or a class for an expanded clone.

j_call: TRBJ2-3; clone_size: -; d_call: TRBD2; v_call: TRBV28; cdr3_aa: CASTLAGVVDTQYF; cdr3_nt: TGTGCCAGCACTCTAGCGGGAGTCGTAGATACGCAATATTTT
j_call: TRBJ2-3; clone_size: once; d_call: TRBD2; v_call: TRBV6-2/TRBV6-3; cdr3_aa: CTSRLSPSISGRVTDTQYF; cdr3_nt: TGTACCAGCAGACTCTCTCCCTCTATTAGCGGGAGAGTCACAGATACGCAGTACTTT
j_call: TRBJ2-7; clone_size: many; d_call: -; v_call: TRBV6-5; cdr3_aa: CASSSPRESSYEQYF; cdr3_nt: TGTGCCAGCAGTTCCCCACGGGAGAGCTCCTACGAGCAGTACTTC
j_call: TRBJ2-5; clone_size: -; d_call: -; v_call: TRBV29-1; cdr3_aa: CSVVRRDPTGTQYF; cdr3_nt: TGCAGCGTTGTCCGCAGGGACCCTACCGGGACCCAGTACTTC
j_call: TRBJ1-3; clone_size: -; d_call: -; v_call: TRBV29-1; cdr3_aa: CSVSSGSGSGNTIYF; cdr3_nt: TGCAGCGTTAGCTCGGGCAGCGGTTCTGGAAACACCATATATTTT
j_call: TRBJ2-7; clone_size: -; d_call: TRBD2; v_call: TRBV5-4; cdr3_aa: CTSSSELAGVFSEQYF; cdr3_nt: TGTACCAGCAGCTCAGAACTAGCGGGAGTGTTCAGCGAGCAGTACTTC
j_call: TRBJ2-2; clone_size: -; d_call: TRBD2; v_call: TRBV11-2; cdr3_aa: CAGSSLTGGRVGELFF; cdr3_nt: TGTGCCGGTAGCTCACTGACTGGCGGGAGGGTCGGGGAGCTGTTTTTT
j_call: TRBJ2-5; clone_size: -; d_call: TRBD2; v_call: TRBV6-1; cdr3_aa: CASNGGGGIWGSWKTQYF; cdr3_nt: TGTGCCAGCAATGGAGGCGGGGGTATTTGGGGGAGTTGGAAGACCCAATACTTC
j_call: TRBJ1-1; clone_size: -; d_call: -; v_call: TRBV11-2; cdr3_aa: CASSSGFTEAFF; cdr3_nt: TGTGCGAGCAGCTCAGGCTTCACTGAAGCTTTCTTT
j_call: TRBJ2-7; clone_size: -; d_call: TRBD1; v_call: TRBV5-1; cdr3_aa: CATSLHGQENYEQCF; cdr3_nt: TGCGCCACCAGCTTGCATGGACAGGAAAACTACGAGCAGTGCTTC
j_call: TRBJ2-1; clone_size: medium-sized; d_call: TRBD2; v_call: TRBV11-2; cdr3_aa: CASSFPSGIYNEQFF; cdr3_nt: TGTGCCAGCAGCTTTCCTAGCGGGATTTACAATGAGCAGTTCTTC
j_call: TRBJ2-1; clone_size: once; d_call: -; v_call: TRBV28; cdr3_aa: CASNPGRHYNEQFF; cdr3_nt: TGTGCCAGCAATCCGGGACGGCACTACAATGAGCAATTCTTC
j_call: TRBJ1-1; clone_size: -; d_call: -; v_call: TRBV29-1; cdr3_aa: CSVNHVGTEAFF; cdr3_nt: TGCAGCGTAAATCATGTCGGGACTGAAGCTTTCTTT
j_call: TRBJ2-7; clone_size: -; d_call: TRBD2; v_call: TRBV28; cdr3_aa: CASSGTSGSHLDEQYF; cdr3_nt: TGTGCCAGCTCCGGGACTAGCGGGAGTCATCTTGACGAGCAGTACTTC
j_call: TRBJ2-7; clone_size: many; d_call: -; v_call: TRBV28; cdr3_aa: CASGRGTDTYEQYF; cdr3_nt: TGTGCCAGCGGGCGGGGGACAGATACCTACGAGCAGTACTTC
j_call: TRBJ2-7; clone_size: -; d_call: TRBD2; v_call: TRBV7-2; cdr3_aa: CASRLASGSYEQCF; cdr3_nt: TGTGCCAGCAGATTAGCTAGCGGTTCCTACGAGCAGTGCTTC
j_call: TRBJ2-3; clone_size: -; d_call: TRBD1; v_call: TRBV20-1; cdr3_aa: CSGQGGTYTQYF; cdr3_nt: TGCAGTGGGCAAGGGGGCACATATACGCAGTATTTT
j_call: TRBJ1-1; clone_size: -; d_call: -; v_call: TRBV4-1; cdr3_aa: CTSSQDLYRVGTEAFF; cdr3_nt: TGTACCAGCAGTCAAGATCTCTACAGGGTCGGCACTGAAGCTTTCTTT
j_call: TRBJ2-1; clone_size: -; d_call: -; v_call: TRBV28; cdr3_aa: CASSSSEGVRGWNEQFF; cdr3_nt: TGTGCCAGCAGTTCGAGTGAGGGCGTGAGAGGTTGGAATGAGCAGTTCTTC
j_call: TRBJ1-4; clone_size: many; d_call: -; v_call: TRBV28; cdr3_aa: CASRRENEKLFF; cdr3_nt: TGTGCCAGCAGGAGGGAGAATGAAAAACTGTTTTTT
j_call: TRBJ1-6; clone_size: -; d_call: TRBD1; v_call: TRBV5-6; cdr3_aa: CVSSFTDRGLRSPLHF; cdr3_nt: TGTGTCAGCAGTTTCACCGACAGGGGATTAAGATCACCCCTCCACTTT
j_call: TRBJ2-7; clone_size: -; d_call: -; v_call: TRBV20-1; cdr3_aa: CRATLARNSYEQYF; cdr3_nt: TGCAGAGCCACCCTAGCGAGAAACTCCTACGAGCAGTACTTC
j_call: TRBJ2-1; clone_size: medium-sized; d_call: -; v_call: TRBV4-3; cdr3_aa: CASSQDKGLGQFF; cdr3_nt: TGCGCCAGCAGCCAAGATAAGGGTCTTGGGCAGTTCTTC
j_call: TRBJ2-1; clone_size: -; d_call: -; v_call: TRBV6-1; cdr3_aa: CASKSLTGSFVDDQFF; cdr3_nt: TGTGCCAGCAAGAGTCTAACAGGGTCATTTGTGGATGATCAGTTCTTC
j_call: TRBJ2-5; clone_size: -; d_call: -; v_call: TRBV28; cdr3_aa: CVSTGAVRETQYF; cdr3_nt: TGTGTCAGCACGGGGGCTGTGAGGGAGACCCAGTACTTC
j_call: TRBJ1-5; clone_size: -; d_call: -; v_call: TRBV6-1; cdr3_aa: CASSDFQRTYRNQPQHF; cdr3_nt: TGTGCCAGCAGTGATTTCCAGAGAACCTACAGGAATCAGCCCCAGCATTTT
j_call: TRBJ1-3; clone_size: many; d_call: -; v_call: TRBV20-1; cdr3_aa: CSARAEGGRGNTIYF; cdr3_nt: TGCAGTGCTAGAGCAGAAGGGGGTAGAGGAAACACCATATATTTT
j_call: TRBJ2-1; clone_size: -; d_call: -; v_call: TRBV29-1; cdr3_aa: CSVLGSHNEQSF; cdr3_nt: TGCAGCGTTCTAGGTTCCCACAATGAGCAGTCCTTC
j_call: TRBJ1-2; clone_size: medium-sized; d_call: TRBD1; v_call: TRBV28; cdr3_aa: CASSLSGQGYGYTF; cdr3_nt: TGTGCCAGCAGCCTCTCGGGACAGGGCTATGGCTACACCTTC
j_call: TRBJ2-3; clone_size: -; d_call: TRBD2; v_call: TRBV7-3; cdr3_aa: CASSSTTSGRAGTDTQYF; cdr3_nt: TGTGCTAGCAGCTCCACCACTAGCGGGAGGGCCGGCACAGATACGCAGTATTTT
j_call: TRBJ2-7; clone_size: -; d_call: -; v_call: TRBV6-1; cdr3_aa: CANSEESAPHYEQYF; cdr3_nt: TGTGCCAACAGTGAAGAGTCAGCCCCTCACTACGAGCAGTACTTC
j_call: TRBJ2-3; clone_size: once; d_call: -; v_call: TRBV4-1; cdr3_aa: CASSHETDRGAADTRYF; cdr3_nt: TGCGCCAGCAGCCATGAAACGGATCGTGGAGCAGCAGATACGCGGTATTTT
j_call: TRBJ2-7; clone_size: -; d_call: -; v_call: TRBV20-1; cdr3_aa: CSASSVTFYEQYF; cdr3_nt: TGCAGTGCTTCTTCGGTTACGTTCTACGAGCAATACTTC
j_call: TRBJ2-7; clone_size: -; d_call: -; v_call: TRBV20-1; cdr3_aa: CSVRGRVSYEHYF; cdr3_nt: TGCAGTGTTAGAGGGCGGGTCTCCTACGAGCACTACTTC
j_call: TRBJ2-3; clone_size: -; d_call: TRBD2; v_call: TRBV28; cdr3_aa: CGSSIGTSGIGTQYF; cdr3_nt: TGTGGCAGCAGTATCGGGACTAGCGGGATAGGTACGCAGTATTTT
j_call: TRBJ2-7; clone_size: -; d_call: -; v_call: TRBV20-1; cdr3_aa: CSASDNYEQYF; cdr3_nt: TGCAGCGCTAGCGACAACTACGAGCAGTACTTC
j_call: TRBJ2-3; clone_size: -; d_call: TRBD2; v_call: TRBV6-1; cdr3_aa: CASGVTSGRDTQYF; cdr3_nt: TGTGCCAGCGGTGTGACTAGCGGGAGAGATACGCAGTATTTT
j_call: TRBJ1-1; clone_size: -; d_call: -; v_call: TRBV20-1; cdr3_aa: CSVSPADLNTEAYF; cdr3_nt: TGCAGTGTTTCACCTGCCGACTTGAACACTGAAGCTTACTTT
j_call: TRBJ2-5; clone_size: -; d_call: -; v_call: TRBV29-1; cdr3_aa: CSVAGTRLETQYF; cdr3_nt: TGCAGCGTTGCGGGCACCCGTTTGGAGACCCAGTACTTC
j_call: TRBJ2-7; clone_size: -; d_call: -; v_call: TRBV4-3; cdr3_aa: CASSHRIGESYGQYF; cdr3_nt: TGCGCCAGCAGCCACCGGATCGGAGAGTCATATGGGCAGTACTTC
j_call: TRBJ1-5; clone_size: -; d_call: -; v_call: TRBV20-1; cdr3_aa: CSARRQDLGPRHF; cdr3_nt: TGCAGTGCTAGACGACAGGACCTTGGGCCCCGGCATTTT